This TCR beta chain was sequenced during a study of early T cells in non-severe SARS-CoV-2 infection. Study in general: Chains were unpaired, as sequencing was done on bulk RNA from unsorted whole blood. Study-level findings and limits: VDJdb matching, biased toward anti-spike CD8 responses, missed private and CD4 specificities.

Losses at the gene ends were 5 bases for V and 5 bases for J; bases not matched to a gene: 10. The CDR3 length is 15 residues. Germline V gene lookup returns CDR1 MNHEY and CDR2 SMNVEV (reference sequence). Individually, cDNA molecules had unique molecular identifiers attached to them. TCRdb re-derived calls from the 5' RACE reads in MiXCR, one entry per CDR3 protein. The table has 80,000 or so distinct CDR3 sequences, 6% to 7% seen once; the top ten hold roughly 7.8%. This clonotype showed up just a few times. Its antigen is not known. This receptor was identified in an adult who was a healthcare worker with PCR-confirmed SARS-CoV-2 infection or an uninfected control (not recorded which). V usage is TRBV27 and J usage is TRBJ1-2; TRBD1 aligns across 8 bases. Sample: whole blood. CDR3 protein: CASSATGVATYGYTF. The CDR3 nucleotides are TGTGCCAGCAGTGCGACAGGGGTCGCAACTTATGGCTACACCTTC.